This T cell receptor beta chain is from a study of cytomegalovirus exposure and HLA in healthy donors. Whole-study results and caveats: There were reportedly fewer N-insertions in an Asian-associated ancestry cluster than the approximately 640-donor mean, in a later analysis.

This clone was observed a single time. Its antigen remains unidentified. With 60 Vbeta and 13 Jbeta primers, the PCR was carried out. Profiled with immunoSEQ multiplex PCR; TCRdb holds only in-frame clones, not every one. The sample carries 100,000 or so clones, over 60% recorded once. The sample consisted of PBMCs. The source is a female donor in good health and CMV-seropositive.

CDR3 sequence: CASNSRGDYGYTF. CDR3 nucleotide sequence: TGTGCCAGTAATAGCAGGGGTGACTATGGCTACACCTTC. The V gene is TRBV19, the J gene TRBJ1-2, with D perhaps TRBD1 (6 bases). The CDR3 contains 13 residues. Per the germline V gene, CDR1 is LNHDA and CDR2 is SQIVND (reference sequence). Between the trimmed V and J ends, which lost 7 bases and 3 bases, there was a span of 12 bases.